This TCR beta chain was identified in a study of T-cell memory formation after mild COVID-19. General study results and limits: Clones that contracted from day 15 to 85 were balanced CD4/CD8, while later expanders leaned CD4+.

The CDR3 covers 18 residues. J was trimmed by 3 bases and V by 3 bases; bases with no gene match: 13. Germline V CDR1 and CDR2: LGHNA, YNFKEQ. About this clonotype: Its antigen is currently unknown.

TCR alpha and TCR beta cDNA libraries carrying sample barcodes and UMIs came from 5'RACE with constant-segment primers. One entry per CDR3 protein, called by TCRdb with MiXCR from the 5' RACE reads. Of about 540,000 distinct CDR3 sequences in the sample, just over 20% are singletons; the top ten hold under 15%. The rearrangement joins TRBV4-2 to TRBJ1-5, with 8 bases lining up with TRBD1. Sequenced input: PBMCs or a T cell subset sorted from them (not recorded which). This clonotype originated in an adult woman who had mild COVID-19 (a few samples of this study predate the infection). Cell type and time point are not known. CDR3 sequence reads: CASSHIPGQDYSNQPQHF. The CDR3 bases are TGTGCCAGCAGCCATATACCGGGACAGGACTACTCCAATCAGCCCCAGCATTTT.